These 11 T cell receptor beta chains share one sample of origin, sequenced in a study of memory CD4+ T cells and cytomegalovirus serostatus. Measured with immunoSEQ multiplex PCR; TCRdb has only the in-frame clones, and not every one. The sample contains about 64,000 clones, 77% of which appear only once. The sort gate was single viable CD3+CD4+CD8-CD45RO+ cells for memory CD4+ T cells. Sequencing used memory CD4+ T cells from blood. The receptors come from an adult in good health and CMV-seronegative.

This clone was recorded only once. The chain combines TRBV5-1 with TRBJ2-1; TRBD1 agrees at 8 bases. The germline CDR1 and CDR2 sequences are SGHRS and YFSETQ. The CDR3 is 13 amino acids. With 8 bases clipped from V and 6 bases from J, the junction kept 7 bases outside the gene matches. CDR3 sequence: CASATQGGNEQFF. For the CDR3, the DNA is TGCGCCAGTGCGACACAGGGGGGCAATGAGCAGTTCTTC.

J is TRBJ2-1 and V is TRBV12-5, with 15 bases that match TRBD2. The CDR3 is 24 residues long. The V and J ends lost 0 bases and 2 bases, in that order; junction bases with no gene match: 20. Germline loops: CDR1 LGHNT, CDR2 FRNRAP. This chain's CDR3 is CASGLVPRWVGLAGGENPYNEQFF. CDR3 in DNA: TGTGCTAGTGGTTTGGTACCGAGGTGGGTGGGACTAGCGGGGGGCGAAAACCCCTACAATGAGCAGTTCTTC.

This clone was picked up a small number of times. This chain links TRBV6-1 with TRBJ2-5, with a weak D call TRBD1 (6 bases). Germline V CDR1 and CDR2: MNHNS, SASEGT. CDR3 length: 12 amino acids. With 7 bases removed from V and 9 bases from J, the gap between germline ends came to 15 bases. The DNA for the CDR3 is TGTGCCAGCACCACGGACAGTTGGGCCCAGTACTTC. This codes for CASTTDSWAQYF.

V and J are TRBV4-1 and TRBJ2-1; tentative D call: TRBD2 (6 bases). The V gene's germline CDR1 is MGHRA and CDR2 YSYEKL. V was cut by 0 bases and J by 7 bases, with 13 bases left in between. This CDR3 spans 15 amino acids. CDR3 amino acids: CASSQDRGIKNEQFF. DNA for the CDR3: TGCGCCAGCAGCCAAGATCGGGGGATAAAAAATGAGCAGTTCTTC.

The V and J genes are TRBV2 and TRBJ1-3; D not certain. Germline CDR1 is SNHLY and CDR2 is FYNNEI. This CDR3 contains 14 residues. V dropped 5 bases and J dropped 0 bases, with 8 bases sitting between them. In DNA, the CDR3 is TGTGCCAGCAGTTCAGAGCTCTCTGGAAACACCATATATTTT. Translating it yields CASSSELSGNTIYF.

The J gene is TRBJ2-1, the V gene TRBV19, with 7 nucleotides matching TRBD2. Germline lookup yields CDR1 LNHDA and CDR2 SQIVND (reference sequence). Trimming cost V 9 bases and J 5 bases; bases outside gene matches: 13. CDR3 size: 15 residues. As DNA, the CDR3 is TGTGCCAGCCCCCCCGCTCTAGCGGAAAACAATGAGCAGTTCTTC. Its translation is CASPPALAENNEQFF.

The V gene is TRBV5-4, the J gene TRBJ2-3, with 7 bases lining up with TRBD2. V was pared by 4 bases and J by 3 bases, with 8 bases of the junction left unmatched. The CDR3 contains 15 residues. CDR1 and CDR2 from the germline V gene are SGHNT and YYREEE (reference sequence). CDR3 amino acids: CASSATGGVTDTQYF. CDR3 DNA: TGTGCCAGCAGCGCTACTGGGGGGGTTACAGATACGCAGTATTTT.

The chain uses TRBV7-2 and TRBJ1-3; the D gene is possibly TRBD1 (5 bases). CDR1 and CDR2 from the germline V gene are SGHTA and FQGNSA. The ends were cut back, 2 bases at V and 5 bases at J, with 10 bases in the middle. The length of the CDR3 is 14 residues. The CDR3 nucleotides are TGTGCCAGCAGCTTAAACCCAGGGAGAAACACCATATATTTT. Its translation: CASSLNPGRNTIYF.

V and J are TRBV4-2 and TRBJ1-6; D gene ambiguous. Germline CDR1 is LGHNA and CDR2 is YNFKEQ. The germline V and J ends were trimmed by 4 bases and 5 bases, with 12 bases remaining between them. The CDR3 totals 15 residues. DNA of the CDR3: TGTGCCAGCAGCCCCCCGGGCGGGAATAATTCACCCCTCCACTTT. It is translated as CASSPPGGNNSPLHF.

V gene TRBV7-3 combines with J gene TRBJ2-1; unclear D gene. Trimming removed 5 bases at V and 5 bases at J, with 7 bases between. The germline V gene has CDR1 SGHTA and CDR2 FQGTGA. The length of the CDR3 is 12 residues. CDR3 bases: TGTGCCAGCAGCCCAGACCACAATGAGCAGTTCTTC. Protein sequence: CASSPDHNEQFF.

CDR3 in DNA: TGTGCCAGCTCACTCAGGGGAACTAATGAAAAACTGTTTTTT. Its translation is CASSLRGTNEKLFF. The rearrangement joins TRBV18 to TRBJ1-4, with D perhaps matching TRBD1 (6 bases). This CDR3 is 14 amino acids long. Deletions cut 4 bases from V and 1 base from J, with 7 bases between. CDR1 is KGHSH, CDR2 LQKENI, per germline.